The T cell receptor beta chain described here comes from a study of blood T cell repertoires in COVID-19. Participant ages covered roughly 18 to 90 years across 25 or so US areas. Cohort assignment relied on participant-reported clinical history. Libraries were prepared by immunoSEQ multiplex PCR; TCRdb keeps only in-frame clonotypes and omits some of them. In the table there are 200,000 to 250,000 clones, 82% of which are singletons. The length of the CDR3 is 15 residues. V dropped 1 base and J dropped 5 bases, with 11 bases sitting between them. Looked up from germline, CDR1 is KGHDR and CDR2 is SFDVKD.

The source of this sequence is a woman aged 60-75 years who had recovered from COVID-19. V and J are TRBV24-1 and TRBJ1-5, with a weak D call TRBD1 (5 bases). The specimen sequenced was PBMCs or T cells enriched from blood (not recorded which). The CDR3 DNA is TGTGCCACCAGTGATTTTTCAGGGTCGCATCAGCCCCAGCATTTT. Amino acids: CATSDFSGSHQPQHF.